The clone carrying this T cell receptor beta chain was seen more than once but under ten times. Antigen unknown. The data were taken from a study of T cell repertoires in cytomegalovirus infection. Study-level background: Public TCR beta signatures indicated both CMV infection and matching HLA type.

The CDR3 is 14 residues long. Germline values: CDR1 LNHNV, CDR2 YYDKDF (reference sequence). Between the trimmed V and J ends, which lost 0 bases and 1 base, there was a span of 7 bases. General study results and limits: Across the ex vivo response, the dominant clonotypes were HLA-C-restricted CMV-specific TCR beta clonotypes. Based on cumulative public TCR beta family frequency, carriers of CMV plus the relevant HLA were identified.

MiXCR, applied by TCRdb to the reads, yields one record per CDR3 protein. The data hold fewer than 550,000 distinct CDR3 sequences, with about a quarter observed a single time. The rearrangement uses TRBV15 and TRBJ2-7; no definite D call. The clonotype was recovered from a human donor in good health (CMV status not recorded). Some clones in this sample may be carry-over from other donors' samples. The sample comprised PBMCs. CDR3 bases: TGTGCCACCAGCAGAGAAGGTGTATCCTACGAGCAGTACTTC. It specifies CATSREGVSYEQYF. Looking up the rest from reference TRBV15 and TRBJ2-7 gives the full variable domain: DAMVIQNPRYQVTQFGKPVTLSCSQTLNHNVMYWYQQKSSQAPKLLFHYYDKDFNNEADTPDNFQSRRPNTSFCFLDIRSPGLGDTAMYLCATSREGVSYEQYFGPGTRLTVT.